Detailed here is one T cell receptor (beta chain). No antigen is known for it. Base quality data are lacking; no much larger clone is found one base away. The germline V gene yields SGDLS for CDR1 and YYNGEE for CDR2. Trimming removed 4 bases from V and 3 bases from J; the gene matches leave 8 bases unexplained. The CDR3 runs 16 amino acids, cysteine and phenylalanine included. The sequence is cut down to CDR3 DNA, 48 bases in frame from base 1. The library was generated by the immunoSEQ multiplex PCR assay. For the multiplex PCR, a mixture combining 60 forward primers for TCR Vbeta segments and 13 reverse primers for TCR Jbeta segments was used. The CDR3 region of rearranged TCR beta genes was amplified from genomic DNA by a multiplex PCR assay. Amplified TCR beta libraries were sequenced as 87-base-pair reads on the Illumina HiSeq System. Per the original workflow: In a later analysis, 70 million to 95 million unique TCR beta chains were counted across the 650 to 700 repertoires, and roughly 9.9 million of these chains were shared by at least two donors. To remove PCR and sequencing errors, raw reads were error-corrected and collapsed into unique sequences using a nearest-neighbor algorithm that merged closely related sequences. CDR3 sequences were aligned to IMGT reference sequences to assign V, D and J gene segments. For a sequence to be retained, at least a six-nucleotide match to both a V gene segment and a J gene segment was required. A rearrangement counted as productive if the CDR3 had no stop codons and remained in frame with V and J, and every other rearrangement counted as non-productive. Following IMGT convention, CDR3 was defined as the stretch from the second conserved V-encoded cysteine up to the conserved J-encoded phenylalanine. The earlier analysis of fewer than 700 of the donors excluded sequences that lacked an unambiguous match to a single V gene segment. An earlier analysis of almost 600 of the donors classified V segments as functional when productive rearrangements were above 56.7% and as segregating when the standard deviation between donors was above 5%. A statistical classification framework was built to diagnose cytomegalovirus status from the catalog of TCR beta chain sequences. In a later analysis, TCR nucleotide sequences were compared against IMGT/GENE-DB human TR gene sequences so that V and J genes could be assigned. The TCRdist pipeline was used in a later analysis to assign CDR3 sequences and most-parsimonious VDJ recombination scenarios. In a later analysis, every TCR beta chain was defined by the combination of its CDR3 amino acid sequence and its V-gene family, and reads without a unique V-gene family were dropped. As a way to deal with suspected cross-contamination and a sequencing artifact, a later analysis dropped 500 to 700 nucleotide sequences that were highly shared and had low generation probability. For each public chain, a later analysis derived a clonal expansion index from normalized ranks of inferred template counts within each repertoire. In a later analysis, generation probabilities were computed using a VDJ recombination model fitted to out-of-frame rearrangements, and the results were checked against IGoR. In a later analysis, hypergeometric tests were used to score TCR-TCR, TCR-HLA and TCR-CMV co-occurrence, with a repertoire-size bias correction applied to TCR pairs. False discovery rates were estimated in a later analysis by permuting HLA or CMV assignments 20 times. In a later analysis, co-occurring TCRs were grouped with DBSCAN, and TCRdist sequence similarity was added when clustering was performed within HLA-allele-positive subsets. Co-occurrence clustering excluded repertoires with fewer than 30,000 or more than 120,000 public chains, plus five with anomalous nucleotide sharing. What TCRdb holds here is the immuneACCESS table cut down to in-frame rearrangements. Part of the clones is not present; checked against another copy, under half of the missing clones reflect an unresolved V gene, and the others are unexplained. Clone size and V and J calls were adopted from that table, with D and trimming inferred from the DNA. The sample contains under 200,000 clones, about 81% of them found a single time. Around 1.9% of the sample belongs to the ten largest clones.

The record originates from a study of cytomegalovirus exposure and HLA in healthy donors (dated by TCRdb to the late 2010s). About the study as a whole: An earlier analysis of some 600 of the donors reported roughly 300 Gb of sequence data and around 120 million unique TCR beta sequences obtained from around 170 million T cells. Donor age, sex, ethnicity and CMV serostatus were collected together with the repertoire data. Of the roughly 430 genotyped donors, roughly 85% fell in the genetic ancestry cluster associated with self-reported Caucasian donors. The aim of the study was to test whether cataloging public T cell receptors could identify signatures of past pathogen exposure. In a later analysis, previously published TCR beta repertoires from 666 donors were re-analyzed and high-resolution HLA genotyping was added so that TCR occurrence patterns could be studied. In the later analysis, no new phenotypic data were used to find candidate immune exposures; instead, reliance was placed on TCR beta sequences and their occurrence across donors. An early release covering more than 500 HLA-typed donors comprised about 320 gigabases of sequencing data and approximately 80 million unique TCR sequences. On average, 235,054 unique TCR beta nucleotide sequences were sequenced per donor among 398 genotyped donors of the cohort, with roughly 20% of those sequences being non-productive. All discovery cohort repertoires had been generated using a single sequencing platform. High-throughput TCR immunosequencing, statistical association of individual TCRs with disease status, and machine learning were combined to predict cytomegalovirus infection status. The study profiled the T cell repertoires of under 700 subjects by immunosequencing and related them to cytomegalovirus serostatus. A separate validation cohort of approximately 120 different subjects was used in addition to the roughly 620-subject first cohort. An earlier analysis of roughly 580 of the donors used high-throughput TCR beta sequencing to judge whether each TCR beta V gene segment behaved as functional or pseudogenic. In a later genetic analysis, genome-wide SNP genotypes for about 65% of the roughly 700 donors were used, and that subset was treated as a discovery cohort. A few DR-DQ haplotypes were handled as single units for association and clustering because linkage in the cohort was strong. HLA typing covered class I and class II loci at four-digit resolution. The number of donors typed differed by locus, with 629-630 for A, B, C, DRB1 and DQB1, 522 for DQA1, 600 to 610 for DPA1, and some 440 for DPB1.

General findings and caveats noted by the study authors: Correlated functional status among segregating V segments might reflect linkage disequilibrium, but an unknown experimental factor could not be ruled out. CMV serostatus was the only immune exposure information available for the cohort. Across donors, most TCR sequences were observed very rarely, whereas some public TCRs were present in many individuals. A cluster of highly shared sequence variants was judged likely to be a technical artifact of the sequencing pipeline. A later analysis found that most CMV-associated TCR beta chains appeared HLA-restricted, with HLA associations seemingly driven largely by CMV exposure. The cohort was sequenced for TCR beta chains only, and without alpha or paired-chain data the features that could be detected were limited. The study listed approximately 160 TCR beta chains as associated with cytomegalovirus. Because counts were too low, 15 to 20 rarely observed V segments, including chromosome 9 orphons, were excluded from the earlier analysis of several hundred of the donors. Roughly uniform sequencing depth across donors was assumed in presence/absence analyses, although this assumption may not hold. Several of the top co-occurrence clusters appeared to be linked to parvovirus B19, influenza, CMV and Epstein-Barr virus, according to a later analysis. A later genetic analysis reported fewer N-insertions in productive TCRs among donors in an Asian-associated ancestry cluster than the approximately 700-donor mean. A further reported finding was that TCR beta sequences accurately predicted the HLA-A and HLA-B alleles for most subjects in the first cohort. Cytomegalovirus status was reported to be diagnosed by the classifier with high specificity and sensitivity in both the original and validation cohorts. In vitro tests confirmed that a few of the cytomegalovirus-associated TCR beta chains recognize cytomegalovirus antigens. Assigning TCR associations to individual alleles was difficult when HLA alleles, especially DR and DQ, strongly co-occurred. Because HLA typing was unavailable for some donors at each locus, only the typed subset was used in association tests. The authors suggested that the approach could potentially be extended to other disease states and immunological phenotypes. An association between a missense DCLRE1C variant and V-gene and J-gene trimming of TCR beta chains was found in a later genetic analysis and replicated in an independent cohort. Specific HLA alleles were associated with 15,000 to 20,000 TCR beta sequences at a false discovery rate of 0.05 in a later analysis. A later analysis found that HLA-associated TCR beta chains were more clonally expanded and had lower generation probabilities than equally common non-associated chains. Some IMGT-functional V segments, including TRBV6-2 and TRBV6-3, could not be told apart with the 87-base-pair reads, so those segments were excluded. A later analysis found that TCR association rates varied across HLA loci, with DRB1 alleles showing the most associated TCRs and HLA-C alleles the fewest. An earlier analysis of 587 of the donors showed that most TCR beta V segments appeared in productive rearrangements either about 90% or about 30% of the time, which broadly matched IMGT annotations.

The cohort was made up of 650 to 700 healthy bone marrow donors. At the time of sampling, all cohort members were nominally healthy, though unrecorded immune exposures were likely present. The donor was CMV seronegative and belonged to the group of approximately 320 seronegative cohort members. Every donor gave a peripheral blood sample, and the peripheral blood mononuclear cells from that sample were used for TCR beta sequencing. Genomic DNA was extracted from the blood cell samples with the Qiagen DNeasy Blood Extraction Kit. The chain couples TRBV9 to TRBJ2-3, with 10 bases matching TRBD2. The sample comprised PBMCs. The sequence was collected from a woman aged 18-29 years in good health and CMV-seronegative. This receptor has the CDR3 CASSPYSAGGTDTQYF. In nucleotide form, the sequence is TGTGCCAGCAGCCCGTACTCAGCGGGGGGGACAGATACGCAGTATTTT.